This T cell receptor (beta chain) was sequenced in a study of blood T cell repertoires in COVID-19. The table came from immunoSEQ multiplex PCR; TCRdb's copy has only in-frame clones and leaves some out. The sample records roughly 130,000 clones, 70% to 80% being singletons. This sequence originates from a man aged 60 to 75 with acute or convalescent COVID-19. Material: peripheral blood.

The CDR3 is CSGRGLAGHPDGELFF. In nucleotides, the CDR3 is TGCAGCGGTCGGGGACTAGCGGGACATCCCGACGGGGAGCTGTTTTTT. The gene calls are TRBV29-1 and TRBJ2-2; TRBD2 matches at 13 bases. V trimming: 7 bases; J trimming: 7 bases; junction bases outside the gene matches: 12. Germline lookup yields CDR1 SQVTM and CDR2 ANQGSEA. The CDR3 covers 16 residues.